The T cell receptor (beta chain) under discussion was sequenced for a study of PD-L1 blockade in urothelial cancer. Overall study context: Patients started atezolizumab in 2014, 1,200 mg intravenously every 3 weeks. Investigators checked blood 3 weeks (second dose) and 6 weeks after treatment start.

Repertoires were generated with immunoSEQ multiplex PCR, while TCRdb's copy carries only in-frame clones and drops some. This table has 30,000 to 40,000 clones, approximately 86% appearing once. Germline values: CDR1 LNHDA, CDR2 SQIVND (reference sequence). The CDR3 contains 15 residues. The V segment lost 4 bases and the J segment 0 bases; nucleotides outside the gene matches: 4. Indicated time point: pretreatment peripheral blood. The sample here was PBMCs, taken around atezolizumab (anti-PD-L1) treatment. This clonotype originated in an elderly man with urothelial cancer. V is TRBV19 and J is TRBJ2-7; the match to TRBD2 covers 9 bases. The CDR3 DNA is TGTGCCAGTAGTAGAGCTAGCGGGAACTCCTACGAGCAGTACTTC. Amino acid sequence: CASSRASGNSYEQYF.